The source of this T cell receptor (beta chain) is a study of T cell changes during pregnancy in multiple sclerosis. In its sample, this clone was seen once. TCRdb's table, derived via immunoSEQ multiplex PCR, lists solely in-frame clones and lacks some. The sample lists around 35,000 clones; 90% were seen once. Germline-derived CDR1 and CDR2 are SGHNT and YYREEE (reference sequence). This CDR3 spans 17 amino acids. Trimming took 0 bases from V and 0 from J, leaving 10 bases between them. The source material was CD8+ T cells from peripheral blood mononuclear cells, sampled in the first trimester of pregnancy. This receptor was identified in a female donor with multiple sclerosis, enrolled in a pregnancy study. The gene calls are TRBV5-4 and TRBJ2-6; D is perhaps TRBD2 (6 bases). Written as DNA, the CDR3 is TGTGCCAGCAGCTTGGGGGACTCCAGCTCTGGGGCCAACGTCCTGACTTTC. Residues: CASSLGDSSSGANVLTF.